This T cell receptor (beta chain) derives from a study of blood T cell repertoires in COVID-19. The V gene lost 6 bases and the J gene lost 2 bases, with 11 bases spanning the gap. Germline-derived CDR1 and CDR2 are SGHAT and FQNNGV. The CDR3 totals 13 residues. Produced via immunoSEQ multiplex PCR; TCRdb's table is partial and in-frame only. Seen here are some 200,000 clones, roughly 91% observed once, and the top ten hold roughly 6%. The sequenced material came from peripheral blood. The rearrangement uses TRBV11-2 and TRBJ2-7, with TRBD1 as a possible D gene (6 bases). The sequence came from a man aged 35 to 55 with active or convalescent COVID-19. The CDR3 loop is CASRDSATYEQYF. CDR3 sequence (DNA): TGTGCCAGCAGGGACAGTGCGACCTACGAGCAGTACTTC.